This TCR beta chain was sequenced in a study of T cell responses to AZD1222 COVID-19 vaccine. Whole-study context: Pooling of second doses given at about 4 or about 12 weeks was done.

To note about this clone: Its specificity is not known.

The protocol was immunoSEQ multiplex PCR, while the TCRdb copy is restricted to in-frame clones and leaves out a portion. The sample lists approximately 110,000 clones, approximately 88% seen once, with about 5% in the top ten. Germline loops: CDR1 KGHDR, CDR2 SFDVKD. The V gene lost 2 bases and the J gene lost 7 bases, with 19 bases spanning the gap. The CDR3 is 16 amino acids. Whole-study findings and limits: All repertoire sampling was performed exclusively after the peak T cell response. Of the AZD1222 recipients, only 5 or 6 were seropositive at baseline.

The sequence was obtained from an adult in good health. The sample consisted of peripheral blood, taken on day 0 of AZD1222 vaccination. V and J are TRBV24-1 and TRBJ1-1; D gene uncertain. For the CDR3, the DNA is TGTGCCACCAGTGATTCGATGTATGACGTCCCCAATGAAGCTTTCTTT. Translating it yields CATSDSMYDVPNEAFF.